The clone carrying this TCR beta chain was seen at least ten times. V shed 3 bases and J shed 4 bases, with 9 bases lying between them. CDR3 size: 14 residues. From germline, CDR1 is SGHAT and CDR2 FQNNGV. The record originates from a study of T-cell reconstitution after alpha-beta-depleted transplantation in children. Preparation of the TCRbeta library involved a method that used unique molecular identifiers. TCRdb ran MiXCR on the PCR reads and lists one entry per CDR3 protein. The sample holds approximately 400,000 distinct CDR3 sequences; approximately 10% are singletons and the top ten take 4.5% to 7%.

The chain combines TRBV11-2 with TRBJ2-2; tentatively, D is TRBD2 (6 bases). The sequence was collected from a human donor who donated a stem cell graft to a child with acute myeloid leukemia. The sequencing used PBMCs from the stem cell graft donor, collected from the stem cell graft. DNA of the CDR3: TGTGCCAGCAGCTTGTTGGGGGGCACCGGGGAGCTGTTTTTT. Protein: CASSLLGGTGELFF.